A selection of T cell receptor beta chains follows, all from one sample in a study of blood T cell repertoires in COVID-19. The table came from immunoSEQ multiplex PCR; TCRdb's copy has only in-frame clones and leaves some out. The sample includes 140,000 to 150,000 clones, 88% seen only once; the top ten take approximately 2.5%. Sequenced material: peripheral blood. The source of these receptors is a human donor with COVID-19, enrolled during active disease. The donor label of this sample is uncertain. Each CDR3 is given without its conserved first and last residue.

TRBV2	ASKTGVINYGYT
TRBV7-9	ASSFEHAPNYGYT
TRBV6-5	ASSPGLAGSYEQY
TRBV20-1	SASPSDGYT
TRBV3-1/TRBV3-2	ASSQDLGANYGYT
TRBV4-1	ASSQDRGARQPQH
TRBV18	ASSLRDRTSPLH
TRBV11-2	ASSLGQGTDTQY
TRBV6-5	ATLAGGEDTQY
TRBV5-5	ASSWTPGGSNTEAF
TRBV19	ASSISKRRSSGYT
TRBV19	ASSIGATSGSGDTQY
TRBV11-2	ASSLDRGGGYT
TRBV6-5	ASSLTGVLNQPQH
TRBV15	ATSRDLGVGGETQY
TRBV10-3	AISESDEEAGELF
TRBV13	ASSLGYVGGVNYGYT
TRBV7-9	ASSLESEAYEQY
TRBV3-1/TRBV3-2	ASSQKPTGTGGLNQPQH
TRBV11-2	ASSQDSETQY
TRBV6-2/TRBV6-3	ASSLDRGPNNYGYT
TRBV5-1	ASSLGDRGNEQY
TRBV5-4	ASSRRDRADTQY
TRBV3-1/TRBV3-2	ASSQAGGRAEAF
TRBV7-9	ASSLFPPRRRGGYT
TRBV5-6	ASSSTGGRGTEAF
TRBV6-5	ASSQSPENQPQH
TRBV19	ASSANRDSLLETQY
TRBV2	ASSGAGAGQPQH
TRBV2	ASRGGSYEQY
TRBV2	ASSDRRQVGYQPQH
TRBV3-1/TRBV3-2	ASSQGRRDTIY
TRBV5-1	ASSWSGADNEKLF